This TCR beta chain was captured in a study of shared clonotypes between healthy human individuals. Looking at the study overall: The people who gave samples were a couple of women and a few men aged 18 to 49. Per donor, three plates held CD4 naive cells, three held CD4 memory, two held CD8 naive and one held CD8 memory. Study-wide points: Blood was the sole source, and tissue repertoires probably differ.

The CDR3 consists of 15 residues. Germline V lookup: CDR1 SGDLS, CDR2 YYNGEE. Trimming cost V 2 bases and J 3 bases, with 15 bases left between them. Naivety among CD8 cells was defined by CD45RO negativity and positive CCR7 selection, thereby excluding terminally differentiated effector memory CD45RA+ cells. Comment on this clone: Its specificity is not known.

Each subset's genomic DNA was shared equally among a number of immunoSEQ plates. Method: immunoSEQ multiplex PCR; TCRdb's copy keeps in-frame clones and lacks some. This sample has some 2 million clones, with roughly 94% found just once. The sequenced material came from naive CD8+ T cells sorted from blood. The source is a man in his late teens or twenties in good health. V usage is TRBV9 and J usage is TRBJ2-7; D might be TRBD2 (6 bases). This CDR3 is CASSVAGSSYYEQYF. CDR3 nucleotide sequence: TGTGCCAGCAGCGTTGCCGGGAGCTCCTACTACGAGCAGTACTTC.